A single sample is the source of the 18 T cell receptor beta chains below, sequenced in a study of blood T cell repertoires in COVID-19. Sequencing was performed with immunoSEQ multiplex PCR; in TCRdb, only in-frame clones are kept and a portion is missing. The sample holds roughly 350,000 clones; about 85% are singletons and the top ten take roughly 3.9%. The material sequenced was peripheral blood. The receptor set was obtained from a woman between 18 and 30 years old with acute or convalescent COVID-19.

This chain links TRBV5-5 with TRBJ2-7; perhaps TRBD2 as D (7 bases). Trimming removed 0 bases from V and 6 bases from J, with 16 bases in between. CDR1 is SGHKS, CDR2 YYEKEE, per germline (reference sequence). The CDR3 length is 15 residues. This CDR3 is CASSLGMGGLGEQYF. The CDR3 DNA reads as TGTGCCAGCAGCTTGGGAATGGGGGGGCTGGGCGAGCAGTACTTC.

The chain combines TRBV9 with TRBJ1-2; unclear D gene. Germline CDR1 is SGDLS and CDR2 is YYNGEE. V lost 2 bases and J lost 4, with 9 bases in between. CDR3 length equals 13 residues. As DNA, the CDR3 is TGTGCCAGCAGCGTTGCAGAAACCTATGGCTACACCTTC. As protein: CASSVAETYGYTF.

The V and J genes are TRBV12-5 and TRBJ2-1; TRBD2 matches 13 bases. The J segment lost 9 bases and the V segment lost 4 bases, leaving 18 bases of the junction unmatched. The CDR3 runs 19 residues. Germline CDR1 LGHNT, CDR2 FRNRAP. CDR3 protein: CASGSRGVTTSGRAGEQFF. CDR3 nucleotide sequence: TGTGCTAGTGGTTCCAGGGGCGTTACTACTAGCGGGAGGGCCGGTGAGCAGTTCTTC.

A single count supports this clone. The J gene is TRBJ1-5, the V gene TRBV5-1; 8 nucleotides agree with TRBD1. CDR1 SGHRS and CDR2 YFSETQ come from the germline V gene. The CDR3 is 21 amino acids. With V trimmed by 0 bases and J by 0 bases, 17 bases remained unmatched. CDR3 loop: CASSLGDPGGRNQNSNQPQHF. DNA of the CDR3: TGCGCCAGCAGCTTGGGCGACCCAGGGGGCCGGAATCAGAATAGCAATCAGCCCCAGCATTTT.

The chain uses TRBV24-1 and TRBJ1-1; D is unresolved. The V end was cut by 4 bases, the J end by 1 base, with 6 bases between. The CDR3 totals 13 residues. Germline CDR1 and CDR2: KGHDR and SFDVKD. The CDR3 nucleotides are TGTGCCACCAGTGACTCTAGGAACACTGAAGCTTTCTTT. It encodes CATSDSRNTEAFF.

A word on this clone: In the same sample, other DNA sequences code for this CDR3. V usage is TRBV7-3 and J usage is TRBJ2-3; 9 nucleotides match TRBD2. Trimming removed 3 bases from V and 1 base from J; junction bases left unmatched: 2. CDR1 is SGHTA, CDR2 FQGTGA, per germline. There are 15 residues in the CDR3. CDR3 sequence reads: CASSLGGGGTDTQYF. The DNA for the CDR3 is TGTGCCAGCAGCTTGGGCGGGGGGGGCACAGATACGCAGTATTTT.

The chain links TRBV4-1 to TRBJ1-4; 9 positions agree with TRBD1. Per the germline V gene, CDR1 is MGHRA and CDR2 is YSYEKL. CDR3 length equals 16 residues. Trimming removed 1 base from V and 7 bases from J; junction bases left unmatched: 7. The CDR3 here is CASSQGQTGGGEKLFF. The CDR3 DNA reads TGCGCCAGCAGCCAAGGCCAGACAGGGGGGGGTGAAAAACTGTTTTTT.

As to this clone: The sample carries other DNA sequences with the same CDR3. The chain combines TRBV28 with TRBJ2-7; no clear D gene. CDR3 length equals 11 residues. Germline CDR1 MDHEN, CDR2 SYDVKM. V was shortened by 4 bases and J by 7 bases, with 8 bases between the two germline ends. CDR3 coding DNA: TGTGCCAGCAGTTCCCCTAGAGAGCAGTACTTC. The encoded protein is CASSSPREQYF.

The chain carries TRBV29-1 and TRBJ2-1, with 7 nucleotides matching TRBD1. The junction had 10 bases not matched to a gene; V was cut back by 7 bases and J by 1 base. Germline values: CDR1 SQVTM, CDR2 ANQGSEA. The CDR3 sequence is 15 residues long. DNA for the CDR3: TGCAGCGGTATGACAGGGTCAGGATCCTACAATGAGCAGTTCTTC. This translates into CSGMTGSGSYNEQFF.

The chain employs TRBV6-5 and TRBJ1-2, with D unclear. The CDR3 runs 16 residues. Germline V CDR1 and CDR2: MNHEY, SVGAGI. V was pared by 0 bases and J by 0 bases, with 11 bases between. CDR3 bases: TGTGCCAGCAGTTACTCGGACGAACTAGCTAACTATGGCTACACCTTC. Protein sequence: CASSYSDELANYGYTF.

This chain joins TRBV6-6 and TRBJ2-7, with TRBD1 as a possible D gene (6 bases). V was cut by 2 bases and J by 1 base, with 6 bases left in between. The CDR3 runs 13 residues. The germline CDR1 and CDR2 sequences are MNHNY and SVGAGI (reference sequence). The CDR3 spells CASSYDRSYEQYF. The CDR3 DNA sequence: TGTGCCAGCAGTTACGACAGGTCCTACGAGCAGTACTTC.

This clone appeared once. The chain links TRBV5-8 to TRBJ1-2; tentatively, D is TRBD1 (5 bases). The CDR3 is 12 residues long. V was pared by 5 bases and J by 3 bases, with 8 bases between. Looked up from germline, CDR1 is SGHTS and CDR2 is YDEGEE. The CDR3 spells CASSDSHYGYTF. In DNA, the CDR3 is TGTGCCAGCAGTGACAGCCACTATGGCTACACCTTC.

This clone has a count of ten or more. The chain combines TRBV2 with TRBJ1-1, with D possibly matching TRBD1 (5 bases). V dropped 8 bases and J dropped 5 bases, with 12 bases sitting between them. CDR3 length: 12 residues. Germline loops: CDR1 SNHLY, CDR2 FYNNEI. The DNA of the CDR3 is TGTGCCAGCCAGGGAAGCGGGACTGAAGCTTTCTTT. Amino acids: CASQGSGTEAFF.

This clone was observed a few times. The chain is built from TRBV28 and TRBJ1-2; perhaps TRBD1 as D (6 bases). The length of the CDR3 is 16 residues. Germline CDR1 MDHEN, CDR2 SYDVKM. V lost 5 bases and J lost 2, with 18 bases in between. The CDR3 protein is CASSIQGPDQNYGYTF. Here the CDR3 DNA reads TGTGCCAGCAGTATACAGGGCCCCGACCAGAACTATGGCTACACCTTC.

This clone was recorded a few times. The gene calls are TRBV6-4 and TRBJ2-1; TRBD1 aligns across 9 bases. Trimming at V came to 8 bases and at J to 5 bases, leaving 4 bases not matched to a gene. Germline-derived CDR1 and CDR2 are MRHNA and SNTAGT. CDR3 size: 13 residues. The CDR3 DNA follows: TGTGCCAGCTCCGGGACAGGGAACAATGAGCAGTTCTTC. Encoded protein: CASSGTGNNEQFF.

The DNA for the CDR3 is TGCAGTGCCACACAGGGGTATGGCTACACCTTC. It is translated as CSATQGYGYTF. V gene TRBV20-1 combines with J gene TRBJ1-2; 7 bases are shared with TRBD1. Unmatched junction bases numbered 3, after V lost 6 bases and J lost 5 bases. Per the germline V gene, CDR1 is DFQATT and CDR2 is SNEGSKA (reference sequence). This CDR3 spans 11 amino acids.

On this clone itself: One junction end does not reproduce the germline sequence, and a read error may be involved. The CDR3 spells CASGSGGFSSQNF. The CDR3 DNA is TGTGCCAGCGGCTCAGGGGGCTTCTCATCCCAAAACTTC. The gene calls are TRBV28 and TRBJ1-2; the match to TRBD1 covers 8 bases. Per the germline V gene, CDR1 is MDHEN and CDR2 is SYDVKM. The CDR3 runs to 13 residues.

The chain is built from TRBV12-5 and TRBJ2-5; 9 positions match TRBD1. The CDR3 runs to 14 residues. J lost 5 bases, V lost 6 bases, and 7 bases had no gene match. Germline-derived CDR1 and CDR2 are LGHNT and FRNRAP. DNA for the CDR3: TGTGCTAGTGGCCCGGGACAGGGTTTGGAGACCCAGTACTTC. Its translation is CASGPGQGLETQYF.